This T cell receptor (beta chain) was sequenced in a study of post-analysis software for immune sequencing data. Study summary: There were relapsing-remitting, secondary progressive and progressive-relapsing multiple sclerosis among the disease courses included.

V lost 2 bases to trimming and J lost 7 bases, with 15 bases between them. This CDR3 is 13 amino acids long. Looked up from germline, CDR1 is SQVTM and CDR2 is ANQGSEA. This clonotype was seen only a few times. Its antigen is not identified. General study points: With TRBV5-6, TRBV5-1 and TRBV20-1 included, about 5 TRBV segments were more frequent in patients than in controls. Under F measure analysis, samples from one preparation batch co-clustered strongly. Multiple sclerosis patients had significantly lower normalized Chao1 diversity than controls.

Unique-molecular-identifier-tagged TCR beta cDNA libraries were used. The T cell input of roughly 0.95 to 10 million gave about 500,000 cDNA molecules. TCRdb re-called the PCR reads with MiXCR, one entry per CDR3 protein. The table records 500,000 to 600,000 distinct CDR3 sequences, roughly two fifths of them present only once. The chain joins TRBV29-1 to TRBJ2-7; D gene uncertain. The TCR was taken from a girl between 5 and 17 years old with multiple sclerosis. The sample consisted of blood. The CDR3 reads CSVESQALREQYF. Written as DNA, the CDR3 is TGCAGCGTTGAATCTCAGGCGCTCCGGGAGCAGTACTTC.